The 27 T cell receptor beta chains below come from one sample, sequenced in a study of human T cells and chemical hapten exposure. TCRdb passed the RACE reads through MiXCR, listing each CDR3 protein once. The repertoire has about 80,000 distinct CDR3 sequences, 10% of them found once; the top ten carry about 1.4%. The sample's time point: patch test 1, 2 weeks after DPC sensitization. The treatment: therapeutic diphenylcyclopropenone sensitization with weekly scalp DPC. Sequencing used whole blood, obtained in connection with sensitization to the hapten diphenylcyclopropenone (DPC). The receptors come from a woman in her fifties or sixties with alopecia areata. Some clones in this sample may be carry-over from other donors' samples.

This clonotype was observed many times. The chain couples TRBV5-4 to TRBJ2-7; TRBD1 aligns across 8 bases. Germline CDR1 SGHNT, CDR2 YYREEE (reference sequence). The CDR3 contains 15 residues. Losses at the gene ends were 3 bases for V and 5 bases for J; bases not matched to a gene: 10. The chain's CDR3 is CASSSPRGQGDEQYF. DNA for the CDR3: TGTGCCAGCAGCTCCCCCAGGGGGCAGGGGGACGAGCAGTACTTC.

The CDR3 spells CSARWDGDQPQHF. The CDR3 region has the DNA TGCAGTGCTCGCTGGGACGGGGATCAGCCCCAGCATTTT. The gene calls are TRBV20-1 and TRBJ1-5; D is perhaps TRBD1 (5 bases). Trimming removed 5 bases at V and 5 bases at J, with 13 bases between. Germline-derived CDR1 and CDR2 are DFQATT and SNEGSKA (reference sequence). The CDR3 is 13 amino acids.

This clonotype was recorded a few times. The V gene is TRBV3-1, the J gene TRBJ1-1; D not certain. CDR3 length equals 13 residues. The V gene lost 2 bases and the J gene lost 2 bases, with 6 bases spanning the gap. Germline V lookup: CDR1 LGHDT, CDR2 YNNKEL (reference sequence). The CDR3: CASSQMVNTEAFF. CDR3 coding DNA: TGTGCCAGCAGCCAAATGGTAAACACTGAAGCTTTCTTT.

This clonotype was found a few times. This rearrangement joins TRBV28 to TRBJ1-6; no reliable D call. The V and J ends lost 7 bases and 9 bases respectively, with 16 bases between them. The germline gives CDR1 MDHEN, CDR2 SYDVKM. CDR3 length: 14 residues. CDR3 region: CASTPALPSSPLHF. The CDR3 nucleotides read TGTGCCAGCACCCCTGCCCTTCCTTCTTCACCCCTCCACTTT.

The chain joins TRBV11-2 to TRBJ1-6; D uncertain. The CDR3 extends over 14 amino acids. Germline V gene data show CDR1 as SGHAT and CDR2 as FQNNGV. V was trimmed by 2 bases and J by 9 bases, leaving 11 bases between them. Written as DNA, the CDR3 is TGTGCCAGCAGCTTACCCACGATACGTTCACCCCTCCACTTT. It encodes CASSLPTIRSPLHF.

Many counts were recorded for this clonotype. This sequence joins TRBV6-6 and TRBJ2-7, with TRBD2 as a possible D gene (6 bases). The CDR3 consists of 15 residues. Trimming left V 6 bases short and J 0 bases short, with 15 bases between. Germline V CDR1 and CDR2: MNHNY, SVGAGI (reference sequence). CDR3 loop: CASSPRGRSSYEQYF. The DNA of the CDR3 is TGTGCCAGCAGCCCCCGGGGGAGGAGCTCCTACGAGCAGTACTTC.

The V call is TRBV10-2, the J call TRBJ1-1; D call uncertain. Germline V gene data show CDR1 as WSHSY and CDR2 as SAAADI. Trimming stripped 0 bases from V and 9 bases from J, with 11 bases between. The CDR3 is 13 amino acids. CDR3 loop: CASSESPGPQAFF. The DNA for the CDR3 is TGCGCCAGCAGTGAGTCCCCTGGCCCCCAAGCTTTCTTT.

V is TRBV7-2 and J is TRBJ2-7; unclear D gene. Trimming cost V 5 bases and J 4 bases, with 9 bases left between them. Looked up from germline, CDR1 is SGHTA and CDR2 is FQGNSA. This CDR3 has 12 residues. CDR3 bases: TGTGCCAGCAGCCCCCACAAGTACGAGCAGTACTTC. It yields the protein CASSPHKYEQYF.

In DNA form, the CDR3 reads TGTGCCAGCAGCTTATACGGGAGATCAGATACGCAGTATTTT. Its protein product is CASSLYGRSDTQYF. This chain connects TRBV7-6 to TRBJ2-3; possible D gene TRBD2, 6 bases. In germline, CDR1 is SGHVS, CDR2 FNYEAQ. The CDR3 is 14 amino acids. The V end was cut by 2 bases, the J end by 4 bases, with 10 bases between. Variable domain in full (rest from reference TRBV7-6 and TRBJ2-3): GAGVSQSPRYKVTKRGQDVALRCDPISGHVSLYWYRQALGQGPEFLTYFNYEAQQDKSGLPNDRFSAERPEGSISTLTIQRTEQRDSAMYRCASSLYGRSDTQYFGPGTRLTVL.

The rearrangement joins TRBV3-1 to TRBJ2-5, with D tentatively TRBD2 (6 bases). In germline, CDR1 is LGHDT, CDR2 YNNKEL (reference sequence). The V end was cut by 1 base, the J end by 5 bases, with 11 bases between. The CDR3 sequence is 14 residues long. CDR3 loop: CASSQGRDRETQYF. CDR3 bases: TGTGCCAGCAGCCAAGGGCGGGATCGGGAGACCCAGTACTTC.

This clonotype was recorded many times. The chain is built from TRBV10-3 and TRBJ1-4; the D gene is possibly TRBD1 (6 bases). Germline-derived CDR1 and CDR2 are ENHRY and SYGVKD. The length of the CDR3 is 14 residues. Trimming pared 5 bases from V and 8 bases from J, leaving 15 bases between. The CDR3 coding sequence is TGTGCCATCAGTCGGGGGCCGGAAGAGGAAAAACTGTTTTTT. Translating it yields CAISRGPEEEKLFF.

This clonotype occurred a few times. The V call is TRBV6-2 or TRBV6-3, the J call TRBJ2-2; 8 bases match TRBD2. The V gene end was trimmed by 5 bases and the J gene end by 6 bases; junction bases not matched to a gene: 11. This CDR3 has 16 amino acids. CDR1 and CDR2 from the germline V gene are MNHEY and SVGEGT. CDR3 coding DNA: TGTGCCAGCAGTCCACCAACGGGAGGGCCTCCCGGGGAGCTGTTTTTT. Protein sequence: CASSPPTGGPPGELFF.

This clonotype was seen at least ten times. The CDR3: CASSKGKGQITSGNTIYF. In nucleotides, the CDR3 is TGTGCCAGCAGCAAAGGAAAAGGACAGATCACCTCTGGAAACACCATATATTTT. The chain combines TRBV21-1 with TRBJ1-3; the D call of TRBD1 is as the table states it, not checked on the DNA. TRBV21-1 is tagged as a pseudogene. The CDR3 has 18 residues.

This clonotype was seen a few times. This chain uses TRBV11-2 with TRBJ2-7; maybe TRBD1 (8 bases). Trimming left V 5 bases short and J 4 bases short, with 18 bases between. This CDR3 contains 15 residues. CDR1 and CDR2 from the germline V gene are SGHAT and FQNNGV. CDR3 region: CASSPTGEGKYEQYF. In nucleotides, the CDR3 is TGTGCCAGCAGCCCGACAGGGGAGGGAAAATACGAGCAGTACTTC.

This clonotype appeared many times. The J gene is TRBJ1-2, the V gene TRBV11-1; tentatively, D is TRBD1 (5 bases). V was shortened by 5 bases and J by 2 bases, with 9 bases between the two germline ends. Per germline, CDR1 SGHAT and CDR2 FQDESV (reference sequence). This CDR3 is built from 13 residues. The CDR3: CASSRDGNYGYTF. As DNA, the CDR3 is TGTGCCAGCAGCCGGGACGGAAACTATGGCTACACCTTC.

The V and J genes are TRBV29-1 and TRBJ2-1; 9 bases map to TRBD1. Germline loops: CDR1 SQVTM, CDR2 ANQGSEA. The CDR3 is 13 residues long. The ends lost 6 bases at V and 9 bases at J; junction bases unmatched: 9. In DNA form, the CDR3 reads TGCAGCGTCCCCCCGACAGGGGGAGGTGAGCAGTTCTTC. The encoded protein is CSVPPTGGGEQFF.

This clonotype was observed a few times. This chain uses TRBV9 with TRBJ2-7, with D perhaps given as TRBD1 or TRBD2 (6 bases each). CDR3 size: 13 residues. CDR1 SGDLS and CDR2 YYNGEE come from the germline V gene. The V gene lost 5 bases and the J gene lost 4 bases, with 13 bases spanning the gap. DNA for the CDR3: TGTGCCAGCAGTGCGGGACAACGATACGAGCAGTACTTC. As protein: CASSAGQRYEQYF.

The table lists this clonotype with a few counts. The V call is TRBV7-9, the J call TRBJ2-1; a possible D gene is TRBD2 (6 bases). Deletions cut 11 bases from V and 6 bases from J, with 11 bases between. The CDR3 loop spans 11 amino acids. Germline CDR1 reads SEHNR; CDR2 reads FQNEAQ (reference sequence). Here the CDR3 DNA reads TGTGCCGTCGGGAGTTTCAATGAGCAGTTCTTC. Translating it yields CAVGSFNEQFF.

This clonotype was counted only a few times. This chain links TRBV27 with TRBJ2-3; 9 bases match TRBD1. In germline, CDR1 is MNHEY, CDR2 SMNVEV (reference sequence). The CDR3 sequence is 16 residues long. Unmatched junction bases numbered 10, after V lost 5 bases and J lost 4 bases. CDR3 protein: CASSRRDRGRADTQYF. The CDR3 DNA follows: TGTGCCAGCAGTCGCCGAGACAGGGGGAGGGCAGATACGCAGTATTTT.

In this sample, this clonotype turned up many times. This chain joins TRBV6-5 and TRBJ2-7, with TRBD1 as a possible D gene (5 bases). The CDR3 loop spans 16 amino acids. Germline CDR1 reads MNHEY; CDR2 reads SVGAGI. V was shortened by 0 bases and J by 0 bases, with 12 bases between the two germline ends. The DNA for the CDR3 is TGTGCCAGCAGTTACTCACAGGCCGTTAGCTCCTACGAGCAGTACTTC. It is translated as CASSYSQAVSSYEQYF.

The chain couples TRBV6-5 to TRBJ1-1; perhaps TRBD1 as D (6 bases). The length of the CDR3 is 16 residues. Deletions cut 5 bases from V and 3 bases from J, with 19 bases between. Germline V lookup: CDR1 MNHEY, CDR2 SVGAGI. The CDR3 sequence: CASSPSGGLTYTEAFF. DNA for the CDR3: TGTGCCAGCAGTCCTTCTGGGGGCTTAACATACACTGAAGCTTTCTTT.

This clonotype has only a few counts. The chain recombines TRBV7-2 with TRBJ2-1; the D gene could be TRBD1 or TRBD2 (5 bases each). CDR1 and CDR2 from the germline V gene are SGHTA and FQGNSA. V gave up 2 bases and J gave up 0 bases, with 14 bases separating them. The CDR3 runs to 17 residues. The CDR3 bases are TGTGCCAGCAGCTTATTGACGGGAAGGGGCTCCTACAATGAGCAGTTCTTC. This sequence encodes CASSLLTGRGSYNEQFF.

This clonotype was seen ten or more times. The V call is TRBV28, the J call TRBJ2-5; 8 bases line up with TRBD1. The V and J ends lost 3 bases and 1 base, in that order; junction bases with no gene match: 4. The CDR3 sequence is 15 residues long. Germline V gene data show CDR1 as MDHEN and CDR2 as SYDVKM. CDR3 sequence reads: CASSFDRGFQETQYF. The CDR3 DNA is TGTGCCAGCAGTTTTGACAGGGGATTCCAAGAGACCCAGTACTTC.

This clonotype was recorded at least ten times. V and J are TRBV20-1 and TRBJ2-1; D not certain. Trimming stripped 1 base from V and 6 bases from J, with 10 bases between. This CDR3 spans 13 amino acids. Germline V gives CDR1 DFQATT, CDR2 SNEGSKA (reference sequence). The CDR3 is CSARARAVNEQFF. CDR3 coding DNA: TGCAGTGCTAGAGCTCGGGCAGTCAATGAGCAGTTCTTC.

A few counts support this clonotype. J is TRBJ2-5 and V is TRBV7-6; 7 bases map to TRBD2. The trim removed 5 bases at V and 2 bases at J, leaving 17 bases unmatched. CDR3 size: 18 residues. Germline V gene data show CDR1 as SGHVS and CDR2 as FNYEAQ. The CDR3 sequence is CASSLTPPRSGIQETQYF. Here the CDR3 DNA reads TGTGCCAGCAGCCTAACCCCCCCGCGGAGCGGGATTCAAGAGACCCAGTACTTC.

This clonotype was detected many times. The chain employs TRBV5-1 and TRBJ1-2; unclear D gene. Germline V gene data show CDR1 as SGHRS and CDR2 as YFSETQ. There are 15 residues in the CDR3. Trimming pared 0 bases from V and 2 bases from J, leaving 11 bases between. The CDR3: CASSLARTDNYGYTF. The CDR3 coding sequence is TGCGCCAGCAGCTTGGCCCGGACGGACAACTATGGCTACACCTTC.

The sample holds many counts of this clonotype. DNA for the CDR3: TGTGCCTGGAACCCCGGGGGGAGAGGGTTATATGGCTACACCTTC. Translated: CAWNPGGRGLYGYTF. The rearrangement links TRBV30 to TRBJ1-2; D perhaps matches TRBD1 (5 bases). CDR3 length equals 15 residues. From germline, CDR1 is GTSNPN and CDR2 SVGIG (reference sequence). The germline V and J ends were trimmed by 4 bases and 5 bases, with 20 bases remaining between them.